This T cell receptor (beta chain) originates from a study of CXCR3-negative and CXCR3-positive naive CD8 T cells (dated by TCRdb to between 2019 and 2020). Background on the whole study: In total, 110 million to 150 million TRB reads were obtained, corresponding to roughly 1.5 +/- 0.3 million reads per library. Data from about ten donors, pooled across two independent experiments, went into the diversity and physicochemical repertoire analyses. TRBV-TRBJ cluster analysis included naive subsets from roughly 5 donors and memory cells from 3 donors.

Study-wide conclusions, independent of this receptor: Because surface CD5, which has been linked to self-reactivity in mice, was comparable between naive subsets, TCR interaction strength was also inferred from TRB CDR3 physicochemical properties. Repertoire diversity was comparably high in both naive subsets but much lower in memory CD8+ T cells. Within the same donor, TRBV-TRBJ usage looked similar between naive CXCR3-negative and CXCR3-positive cells, but memory cells had distinct patterns. TRB CDR3s from CXCR3-positive naive cells showed higher hydrophobicity (lower Kidera factor 4), lower energy, and higher strength and volume indices than CXCR3-negative naive cells. Freshly isolated PBMCs were used for most assays because CXCR3 expression went down partially after cryopreservation.

TCRdb records NextSeq 550 as the sequencer. The Human TCR Profiling Kit (MiLaboratory) was used to make UMI-labeled 5' RACE TRB cDNA libraries. The full amount of extracted RNA was used for cDNA synthesis, and the full amount of resulting cDNA was used for PCR amplification. The libraries were made side by side, with each library going through the same number of PCR cycles. Processing in the source paper ran as follows. With a minimum of two reads required per UMI, MIGEC and MiXCR pulled out about 50,000 +/- 10,000 unique UMI-labeled TRB cDNA molecules from each library. An average of 40,000 +/- 10,000 functional in-frame TRB CDR3 nucleotide clonotypes without stop codons was found per library. After each sample was downsampled to 5000 UMI-labeled TRB molecules, VDJtools was used to calculate diversity metrics such as normalized Shannon-Wiener and Chao1. VDJtools was used to calculate clonotype-size-weighted physicochemical properties of the central five CDR3 residues, namely interaction energy, strength, volume and Kidera factor 4. Following reprocessing of the reads by TCRdb, the data hold one row per CDR3 protein sequence and no DNA is available. The V and J calls, along with clone size, are taken from TCRdb and not from the paper's own processing. This sample's listing comprises 65,000 to 75,000 distinct CDR3 sequences. Roughly 0.74% of the sample comes from the top ten.

Looking up the germline V gene yields CDR1 SQVTM and CDR2 ANQGSEA. CDR3 length: 15 amino acids, cysteine to phenylalanine. No DNA is listed. Note on this clonotype: Which antigen it targets is not known.

For every CD8+ T cell subset, fewer than 350,000 cells were flow-sorted straight into RLT lysis buffer, and each subset was sorted in triplicate. To exclude memory contaminants, naive CD8+ T cells were stringently defined as CD45RO-CCR7+CD27+CD95-. Peripheral blood mononuclear cells were isolated from buffy coats using standard density gradient centrifugation. A FACSAria III was used to flow-sort naive CD8+ T cells into CXCR3-negative and CXCR3-positive populations. Total RNA was extracted from sorted cells using an RNeasy Mini Kit. The sequenced sample was naive CXCR3+ CD8+ T cells from blood. The meaning of the sample's cell subset or site label: CD45RO-CCR7+CD27+CD95- naive CD8+ T cells expressing CXCR3 (TNR3+). The chain employs TRBV29-1 and TRBJ2-3; TCRdb's assignment of TRBD1 cannot be checked, as there is no DNA. The source is a human donor in good health. Some clones in this sample may be carry-over from other donors' samples. This receptor carries the CDR3 CSVVSLGAHTDTQYF.